This TCR beta chain was identified during a study of T cells in Graves' hyperthyroidism and ophthalmopathy. Study-level points and caveats: Ophthalmopathy prediction by the model preceded onset by a median 6.5 months. Ophthalmopathy was separated from stable hyperthyroidism by a 13 V-J model.

It was RNA transcripts that yielded the amplified TCR beta CDR3 regions. Using the HTBI primer set, a first-round RT-PCR was run on the TCR CDR3. Each CDR3 protein gets one entry after TCRdb re-called the multiplex PCR reads with MiXCR. The table shows 700,000 to 950,000 distinct CDR3 sequences, with roughly a third occurring only once. Only a few counts were recorded for this clonotype. Its matching antigen is unknown. The receptor was isolated from a woman aged 40-49 years with Graves' hyperthyroidism. Material: blood.

The CDR3 DNA reads TGTGCCAGTACAAAAGCAGGGTTCAAGAGGGGCGAGGGCTATGGCTACACCTTC. This sequence encodes CASTKAGFKRGEGYGYTF. The V and J genes are TRBV27 and TRBJ1-2; D is perhaps TRBD1 (5 bases). V lost 9 bases to trimming and J lost 4 bases, with 30 bases between them. Germline V CDR1 and CDR2: MNHEY, SMNVEV (reference sequence). The CDR3 covers 18 residues.